What follows is one T cell receptor (beta chain) and its context. The antigen remains undetermined. This sample stems from a study of cytomegalovirus exposure and HLA in healthy donors. General study results and limits: Researchers catalogued 160 or so TCR beta chains as cytomegalovirus-associated. A few CMV-associated chains were confirmed in vitro to be specific for CMV antigens. Despite most TCR sequences being rare, some public TCRs occurred in many donors.

Only in-frame clones appear in the TCRdb table, and some are missing; sequencing was by immunoSEQ multiplex PCR. In the table there are under 350,000 clones, 80% to 90% of which are singletons. The CDR3 spans 14 residues. V was trimmed by 4 bases and J by 1 base, leaving 10 bases between them. Germline V lookup: CDR1 SGHAT, CDR2 FQDESV (reference sequence). The rearrangement joins TRBV11-1 to TRBJ1-2; a possible D gene is TRBD1 (5 bases). The specimen sequenced was PBMCs. This sequence was found in a woman aged 18-29 years in good health and CMV-seronegative. CDR3 loop: CASSWTTVNYGYTF. The CDR3 region has the DNA TGTGCCAGCAGCTGGACGACAGTTAACTATGGCTACACCTTC.